This T cell receptor (beta chain) was sequenced during a study of T cells in Graves' hyperthyroidism and ophthalmopathy. Template material for amplifying TCR beta CDR3 regions consisted of RNA transcripts. HTBI primers were used for first-round RT-PCR of the TCR CDR3. TCRdb recomputed calls from the multiplex PCR reads with MiXCR, one row per CDR3 protein. The sample comprises about 600,000 distinct CDR3 sequences, more than 15% of which are singletons, and roughly 3.5% rests with the top ten. The CDR3 covers 13 residues. Germline V gene lookup returns CDR1 SEHNR and CDR2 FQNEAQ (reference sequence). Trimming stripped 11 bases from V and 5 bases from J, with 18 bases between. This clonotype has only a few counts.

Sequencing was performed on blood. The chain combines TRBV7-9 with TRBJ2-5, with D possibly called TRBD1 or TRBD2 (5 bases each). This sequence was found in a woman between 40 and 50 years old with Graves' ophthalmopathy. CDR3 protein: CALSSGPGETQYF. CDR3 coding DNA: TGTGCCCTCTCGTCAGGGCCGGGGGAGACCCAGTACTTC.